These 8 T cell receptor beta chains were all obtained from the same sample, sequenced in a study of post-analysis software for immune sequencing data (dated by TCRdb to 2013 to 2016). Overall study results and their limits: About five TRBV segments, including TRBV5-6, TRBV5-1 and TRBV20-1, were significantly more frequent in patients than controls.

Libraries came from PCR. Sequenced using an Illumina HiSeq 2500. To reduce PCR and sequencing biases, unique molecular identifiers were incorporated into the TCR beta cDNA libraries. Through fastp at Q25 and MiXCR, TCRdb rebuilt clones from the public reads, retaining in-frame beta chains. Rows are combined by CDR3 protein, so each entry shows the most common genes and DNA. The sample table contains some 800,000 distinct CDR3 sequences; only one count was recorded for approximately 44% of them. Clones ranked in the top ten supply 4.9% of the sample. The antigens of these receptors remain unknown. The sequenced sample consisted of blood. These receptors were collected from a girl between 10 and 17 years old with multiple sclerosis.

The chain is built from TRBV7-2 and TRBJ2-5, with D unclear. The CDR3 loop spans 15 amino acids. The ends were cut back, 5 bases at V and 2 bases at J, with 15 bases in the middle. Looked up from germline, CDR1 is SGHTA and CDR2 is FQGNSA. CDR3: CASSVPEWYQETQYF. The CDR3 bases are TGTGCCAGCAGCGTACCCGAATGGTATCAAGAGACCCAGTACTTC.

The chain is built from TRBV19 and TRBJ1-2, with D possibly TRBD1 on 5 matching bases. Trimming removed 3 bases at V and 2 bases at J, with 13 bases between. In germline, CDR1 is LNHDA, CDR2 SQIVND (reference sequence). The CDR3 totals 15 residues. The CDR3 reads CASSISTASNYGYTF. The CDR3 region has the DNA TGTGCCAGTAGTATTTCGACAGCGTCAAACTATGGCTACACCTTC.

The sample holds one count of this clonotype. The chain employs TRBV6-2 or TRBV6-3 and TRBJ2-4; TRBD2 aligns across 8 bases. Germline lookup yields CDR1 MNHEY and CDR2 SVGEGT. The CDR3 length is 13 residues. Trimming cost V 10 bases and J 6 bases; bases outside gene matches: 8. The CDR3 coding sequence is TGTGCCACCACGGGACTAGTCCCAAACATTCAGTACTTC. Residues: CATTGLVPNIQYF.

The chain has TRBV12-3 or TRBV12-4 and TRBJ2-3, with D maybe TRBD2 (5 bases). Trimming left V 4 bases short and J 5 bases short, with 13 bases between. CDR3 length equals 14 residues. The CDR3 DNA sequence: TGTGCCAGCAGTTCCGGAGTCGGGGTAGATACGCAGTATTTT. This encodes CASSSGVGVDTQYF.

The DNA for the CDR3 is TGCGCCAGCAAAGGAGAATATGGCTACACCTTC. This codes for CASKGEYGYTF. The V gene is TRBV5-1, the J gene TRBJ1-2; no reliable D call. The V end was cut by 6 bases, the J end by 5 bases, with 8 bases between. Germline CDR1 and CDR2: SGHRS and YFSETQ. This CDR3 contains 11 residues.

The V and J genes are TRBV6-2 or TRBV6-3 and TRBJ2-7; D is unclear. The CDR3 spans 12 residues. Germline V gives CDR1 MNHEY, CDR2 SVGEGT. With 6 bases removed from V and 3 bases from J, the gap between germline ends came to 9 bases. Here the CDR3 reads CASRLSDYEQYF. CDR3 nucleotide sequence: TGTGCCAGCAGGTTATCTGACTACGAGCAGTACTTC.

This sequence joins TRBV29-1 and TRBJ2-4; a possible D gene is TRBD1 (5 bases). V shed 0 bases and J shed 13 bases, with 19 bases lying between them. The CDR3 contains 14 residues. From germline, CDR1 is SQVTM and CDR2 ANQGSEA. CDR3 sequence reads: CSVEESQGPYEQYF. The CDR3, as DNA: TGCAGCGTTGAAGAGAGTCAGGGTCCCTATGAGCAGTACTTC.

This clonotype was seen a handful of times. This chain joins TRBV12-3 or TRBV12-4 and TRBJ1-1; possible D gene TRBD1, 6 bases. The CDR3 runs 13 residues. With 5 bases removed from V and 5 bases from J, the gap between germline ends came to 12 bases. DNA of the CDR3: TGTGCCAGCAGTGAACAGGGAGGGACTGAAGCTTTCTTT. Its translation: CASSEQGGTEAFF.